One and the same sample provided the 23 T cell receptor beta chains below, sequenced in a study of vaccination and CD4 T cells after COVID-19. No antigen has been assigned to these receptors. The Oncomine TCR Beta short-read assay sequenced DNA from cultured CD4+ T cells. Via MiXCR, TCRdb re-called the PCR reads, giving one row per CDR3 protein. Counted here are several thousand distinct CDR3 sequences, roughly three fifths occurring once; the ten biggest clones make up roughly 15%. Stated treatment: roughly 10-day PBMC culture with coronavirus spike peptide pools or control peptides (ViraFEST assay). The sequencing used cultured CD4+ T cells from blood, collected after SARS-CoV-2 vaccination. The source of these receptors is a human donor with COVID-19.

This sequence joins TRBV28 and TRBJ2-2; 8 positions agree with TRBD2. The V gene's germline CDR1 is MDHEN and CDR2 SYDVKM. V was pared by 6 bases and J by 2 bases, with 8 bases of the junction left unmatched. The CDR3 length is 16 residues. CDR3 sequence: CASSPPGLGNTGELFF. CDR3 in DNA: TGTGCCAGCAGCCCACCGGGACTAGGAAACACCGGGGAGCTGTTTTTT.

The CDR3 sequence is CASRWGSTPEAFF. The CDR3 DNA reads as TGTGCCAGCAGATGGGGATCGACCCCTGAAGCTTTCTTT. The V and J genes are TRBV28 and TRBJ1-1; D is uncertain. This CDR3 is 13 amino acids long. Germline V CDR1 and CDR2: MDHEN, SYDVKM. V dropped 6 bases and J dropped 6 bases, with 14 bases sitting between them.

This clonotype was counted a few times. The CDR3 DNA follows: TGTGCCTGGAGGACAGCGAACACTGAAGCTTTCTTT. Translating gives CAWRTANTEAFF. The chain employs TRBV30 and TRBJ1-1; possibly TRBD1 for D (5 bases). Per the germline V gene, CDR1 is GTSNPN and CDR2 is SVGIG (reference sequence). The V gene lost 3 bases and the J gene lost 1 base, with 6 bases spanning the gap. This CDR3 contains 12 residues.

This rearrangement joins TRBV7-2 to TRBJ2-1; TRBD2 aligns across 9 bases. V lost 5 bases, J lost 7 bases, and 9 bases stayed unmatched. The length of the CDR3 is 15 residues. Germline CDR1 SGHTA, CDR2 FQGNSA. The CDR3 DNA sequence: TGTGCCAGCAGCCGCGGGGGGGCCGCACAAAATGAGCAGTTCTTC. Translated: CASSRGGAAQNEQFF.

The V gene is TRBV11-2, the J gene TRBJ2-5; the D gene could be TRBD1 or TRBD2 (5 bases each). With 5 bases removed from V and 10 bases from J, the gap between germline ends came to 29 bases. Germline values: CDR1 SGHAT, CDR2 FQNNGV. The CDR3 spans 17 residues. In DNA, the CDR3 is TGTGCCAGCAGCCCAATAAGAGGGATCGAGTCAAGGGGCCACCAGTACTTC. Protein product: CASSPIRGIESRGHQYF. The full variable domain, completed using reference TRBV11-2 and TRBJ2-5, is EAGVAQSPRYKIIEKRQSVAFWCNPISGHATLYWYQQILGQGPKLLIQFQNNGVVDDSQLPKDRFSAERLKGVDSTLKIQPAKLEDSAVYLCASSPIRGIESRGHQYFGPGTRLLVL.

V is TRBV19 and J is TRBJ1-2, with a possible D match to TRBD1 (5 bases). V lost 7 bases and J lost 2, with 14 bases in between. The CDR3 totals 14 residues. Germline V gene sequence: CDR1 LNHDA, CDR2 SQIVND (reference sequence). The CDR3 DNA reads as TGTGCCAGTACGAGTTGGGGCCGGAACTATGGCTACACCTTC. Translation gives CASTSWGRNYGYTF.

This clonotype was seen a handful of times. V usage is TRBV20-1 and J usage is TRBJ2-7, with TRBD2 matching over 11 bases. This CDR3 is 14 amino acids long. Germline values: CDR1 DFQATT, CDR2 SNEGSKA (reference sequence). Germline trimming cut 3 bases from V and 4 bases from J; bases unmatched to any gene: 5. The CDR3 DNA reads TGCAGTGCTAGCGTAGCGGGGGGGCCTTACGAGCAGTACTTC. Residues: CSASVAGGPYEQYF.

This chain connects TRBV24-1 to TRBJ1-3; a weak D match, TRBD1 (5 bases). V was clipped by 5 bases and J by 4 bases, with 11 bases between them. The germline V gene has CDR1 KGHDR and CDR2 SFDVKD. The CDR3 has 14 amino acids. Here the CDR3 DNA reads TGTGCCACCAGTGCCGGGGACGTAGGAAACACCATATATTTT. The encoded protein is CATSAGDVGNTIYF.

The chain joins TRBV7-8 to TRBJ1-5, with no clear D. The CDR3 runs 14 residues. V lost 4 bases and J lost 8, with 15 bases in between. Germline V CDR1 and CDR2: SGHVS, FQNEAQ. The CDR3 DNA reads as TGTGCCAGCAGCTACGGACGGTTGGAGGAGCCCCAGCATTTT. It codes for CASSYGRLEEPQHF.

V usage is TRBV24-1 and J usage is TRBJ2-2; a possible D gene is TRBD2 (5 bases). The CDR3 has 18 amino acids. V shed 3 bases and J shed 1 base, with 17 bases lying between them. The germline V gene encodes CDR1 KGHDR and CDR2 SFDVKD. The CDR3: CATSDPSEGDRNTGELFF. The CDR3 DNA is TGTGCCACCAGTGATCCTTCCGAGGGTGACCGGAACACCGGGGAGCTGTTTTTT.

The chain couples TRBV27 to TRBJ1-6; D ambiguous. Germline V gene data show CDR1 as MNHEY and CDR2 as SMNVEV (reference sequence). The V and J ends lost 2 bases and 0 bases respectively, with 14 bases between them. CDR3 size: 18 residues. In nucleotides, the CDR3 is TGTGCCAGCAGTTTACGCCCGACACAGAGCTCCTATAATTCACCCCTCCACTTT. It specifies CASSLRPTQSSYNSPLHF.

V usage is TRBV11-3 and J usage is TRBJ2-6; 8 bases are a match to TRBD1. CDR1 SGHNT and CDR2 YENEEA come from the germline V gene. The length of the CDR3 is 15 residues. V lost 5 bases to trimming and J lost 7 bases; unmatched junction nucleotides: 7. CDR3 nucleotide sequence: TGTGCCAGCAGCCCACAGGGGGTCTCTGCCAACGTCCTGACTTTC. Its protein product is CASSPQGVSANVLTF. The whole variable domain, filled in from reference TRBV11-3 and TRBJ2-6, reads EAGVVQSPRYKIIEKKQPVAFWCNPISGHNTLYWYLQNLGQGPELLIRYENEEAVDDSQLPKDRFSAERLKGVDSTLKIQPAELGDSAVYLCASSPQGVSANVLTFGAGSRLTVL.

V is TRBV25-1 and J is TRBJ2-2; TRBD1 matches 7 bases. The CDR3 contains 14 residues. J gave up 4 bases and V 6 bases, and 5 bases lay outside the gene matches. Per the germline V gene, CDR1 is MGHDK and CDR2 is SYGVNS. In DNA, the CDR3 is TGTGCCAGCAGAGTGACAGGGTCCACCGGGGAGCTGTTTTTT. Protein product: CASRVTGSTGELFF.

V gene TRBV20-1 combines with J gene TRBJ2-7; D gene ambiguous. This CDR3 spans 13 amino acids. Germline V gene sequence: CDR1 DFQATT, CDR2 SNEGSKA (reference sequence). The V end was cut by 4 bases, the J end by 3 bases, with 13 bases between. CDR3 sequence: CSATNPRNYEQYF. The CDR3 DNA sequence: TGCAGTGCTACGAACCCGCGTAACTACGAGCAGTACTTC.

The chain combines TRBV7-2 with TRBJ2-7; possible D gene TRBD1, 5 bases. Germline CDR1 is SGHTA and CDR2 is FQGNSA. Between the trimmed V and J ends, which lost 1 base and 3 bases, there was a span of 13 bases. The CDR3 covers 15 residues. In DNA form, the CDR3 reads TGTGCCAGCAGCTTAGTGGTATTAGGGGTCTACGAGCAGTACTTC. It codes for CASSLVVLGVYEQYF.

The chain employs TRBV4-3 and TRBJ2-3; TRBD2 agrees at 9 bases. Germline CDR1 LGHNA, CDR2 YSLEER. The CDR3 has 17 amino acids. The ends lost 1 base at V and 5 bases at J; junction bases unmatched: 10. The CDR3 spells CASSQAAGGANIDTQYF. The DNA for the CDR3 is TGCGCCAGCAGCCAAGCCGCGGGGGGGGCCAACATAGATACGCAGTATTTT.

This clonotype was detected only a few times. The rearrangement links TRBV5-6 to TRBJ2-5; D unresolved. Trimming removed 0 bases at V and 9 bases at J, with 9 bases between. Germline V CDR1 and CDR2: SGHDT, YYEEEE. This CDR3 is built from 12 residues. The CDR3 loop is CASSLDVGPQYF. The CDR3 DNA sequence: TGTGCCAGCAGCTTGGATGTCGGCCCCCAGTACTTC. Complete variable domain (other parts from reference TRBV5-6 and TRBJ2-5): DAGVTQSPTHLIKTRGQQVTLRCSPKSGHDTVSWYQQALGQGPQFIFQYYEEEERQRGNFPDRFSGHQFPNYSSELNVNALLLGDSALYLCASSLDVGPQYFGPGTRLLVL.

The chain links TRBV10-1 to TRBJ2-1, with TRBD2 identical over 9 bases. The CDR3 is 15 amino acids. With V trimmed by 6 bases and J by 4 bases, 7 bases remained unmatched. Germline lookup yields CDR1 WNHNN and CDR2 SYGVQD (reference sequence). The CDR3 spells CASSAAAGGYNEQFF. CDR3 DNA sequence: TGCGCCAGCAGCGCGGCAGCGGGGGGATACAATGAGCAGTTCTTC.

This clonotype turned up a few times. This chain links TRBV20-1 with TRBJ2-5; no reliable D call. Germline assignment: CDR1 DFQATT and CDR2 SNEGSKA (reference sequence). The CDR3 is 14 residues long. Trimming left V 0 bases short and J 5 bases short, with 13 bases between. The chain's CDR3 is CSARDRWGWETQYF. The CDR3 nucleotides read TGCAGTGCTAGAGACAGGTGGGGTTGGGAGACCCAGTACTTC.

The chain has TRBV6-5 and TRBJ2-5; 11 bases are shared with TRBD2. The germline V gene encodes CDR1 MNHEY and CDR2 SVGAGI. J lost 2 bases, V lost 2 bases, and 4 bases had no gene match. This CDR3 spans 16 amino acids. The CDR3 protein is CASSYGPSGGQETQYF. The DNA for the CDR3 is TGTGCCAGCAGTTACGGGCCTAGCGGGGGGCAAGAGACCCAGTACTTC.

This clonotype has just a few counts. The CDR3 loop is CSCRLSSYEQYF. The CDR3 bases are TGCAGCTGCCGGCTGAGCTCCTACGAGCAGTACTTC. The chain combines TRBV20-1 with TRBJ2-7; the D is unclear. CDR3 length equals 12 residues. Germline V gene sequence: CDR1 DFQATT, CDR2 SNEGSKA (reference sequence).

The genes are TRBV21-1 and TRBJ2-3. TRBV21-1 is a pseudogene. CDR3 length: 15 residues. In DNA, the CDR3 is TGTGCCAGCAGCAAAGGGGTGCTTATCCCAGATACGCAGTATTTT. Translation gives CASSKGVLIPDTQYF.

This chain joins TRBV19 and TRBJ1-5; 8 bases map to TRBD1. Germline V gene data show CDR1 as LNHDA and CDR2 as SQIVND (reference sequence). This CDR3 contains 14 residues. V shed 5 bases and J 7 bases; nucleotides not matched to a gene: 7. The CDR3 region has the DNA TGTGCCAGTAGTCGAGGGACAGGAGCCCAGCCCCAGCATTTT. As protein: CASSRGTGAQPQHF.